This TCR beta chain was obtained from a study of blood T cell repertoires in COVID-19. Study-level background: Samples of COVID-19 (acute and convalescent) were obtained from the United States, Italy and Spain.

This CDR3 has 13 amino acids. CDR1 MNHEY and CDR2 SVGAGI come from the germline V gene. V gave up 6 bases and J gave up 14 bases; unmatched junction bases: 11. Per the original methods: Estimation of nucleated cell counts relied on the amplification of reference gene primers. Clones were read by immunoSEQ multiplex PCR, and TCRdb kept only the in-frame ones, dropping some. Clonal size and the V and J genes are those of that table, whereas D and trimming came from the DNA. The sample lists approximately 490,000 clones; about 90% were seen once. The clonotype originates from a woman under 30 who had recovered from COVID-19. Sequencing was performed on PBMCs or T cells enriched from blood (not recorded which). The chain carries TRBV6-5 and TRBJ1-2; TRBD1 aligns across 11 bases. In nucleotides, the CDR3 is TGTGCCAGCAGCCCATTGGGACAGGGGGGCCAGACCTTC. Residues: CASSPLGQGGQTF.